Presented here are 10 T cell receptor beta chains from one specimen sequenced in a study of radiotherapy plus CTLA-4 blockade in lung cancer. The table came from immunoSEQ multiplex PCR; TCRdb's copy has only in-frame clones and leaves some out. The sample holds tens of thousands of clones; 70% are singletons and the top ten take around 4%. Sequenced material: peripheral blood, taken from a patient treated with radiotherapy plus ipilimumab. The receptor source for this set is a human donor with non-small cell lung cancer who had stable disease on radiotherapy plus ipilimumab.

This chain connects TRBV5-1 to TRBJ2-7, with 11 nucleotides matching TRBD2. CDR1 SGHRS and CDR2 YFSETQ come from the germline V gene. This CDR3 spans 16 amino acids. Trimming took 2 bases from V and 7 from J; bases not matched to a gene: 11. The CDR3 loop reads CASSLAGTSGKGEQYF. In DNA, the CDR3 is TGCGCCAGCAGCTTAGCCGGGACTAGCGGAAAGGGGGAGCAGTACTTC.

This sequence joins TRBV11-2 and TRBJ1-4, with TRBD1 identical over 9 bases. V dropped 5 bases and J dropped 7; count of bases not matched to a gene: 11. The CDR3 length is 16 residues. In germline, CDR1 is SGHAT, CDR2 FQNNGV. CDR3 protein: CASSRIQGARGEKLFF. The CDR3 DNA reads TGTGCCAGCAGCCGAATACAGGGGGCGCGGGGTGAAAAACTGTTTTTT.

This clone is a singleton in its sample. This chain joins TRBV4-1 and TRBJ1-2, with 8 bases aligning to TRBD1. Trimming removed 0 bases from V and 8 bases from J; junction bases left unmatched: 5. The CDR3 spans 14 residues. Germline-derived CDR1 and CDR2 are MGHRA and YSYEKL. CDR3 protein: CASSQDWTGKGYTF. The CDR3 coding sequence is TGCGCCAGCAGCCAAGATTGGACAGGGAAGGGCTACACCTTC.

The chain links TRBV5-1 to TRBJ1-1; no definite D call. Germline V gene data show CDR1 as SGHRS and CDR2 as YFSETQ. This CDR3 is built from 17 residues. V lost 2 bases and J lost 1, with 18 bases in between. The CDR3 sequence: CASSLLPKMGENTEAFF. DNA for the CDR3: TGCGCCAGCAGCTTACTCCCGAAAATGGGTGAGAACACTGAAGCTTTCTTT. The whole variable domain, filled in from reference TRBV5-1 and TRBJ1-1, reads KAGVTQTPRYLIKTRGQQVTLSCSPISGHRSVSWYQQTPGQGLQFLFEYFSETQRNKGNFPGRFSGRQFSNSRSEMNVSTLELGDSALYLCASSLLPKMGENTEAFFGQGTRLTVV.

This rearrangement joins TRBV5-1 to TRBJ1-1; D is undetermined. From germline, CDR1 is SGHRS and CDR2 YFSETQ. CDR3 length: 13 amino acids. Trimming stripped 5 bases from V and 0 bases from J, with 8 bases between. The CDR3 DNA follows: TGCGCCAGCAGGCAGGAATTGAACACTGAAGCTTTCTTT. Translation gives CASRQELNTEAFF.

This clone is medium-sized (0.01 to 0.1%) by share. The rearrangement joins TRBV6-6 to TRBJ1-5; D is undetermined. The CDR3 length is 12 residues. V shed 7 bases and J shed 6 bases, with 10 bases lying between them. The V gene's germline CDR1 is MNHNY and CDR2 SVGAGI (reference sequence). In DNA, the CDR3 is TGTGCCAGCACGGGATTCGGTCAGCCCCAGCATTTT. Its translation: CASTGFGQPQHF.

The CDR3 region is CASSLAGASGNFEQYF. The CDR3 bases are TGTGCCAGCAGCTTAGCGGGGGCTAGCGGGAACTTCGAGCAGTACTTC. The chain couples TRBV7-2 to TRBJ2-7; 9 nucleotides line up with TRBD2. This CDR3 comprises 16 residues. Looked up from germline, CDR1 is SGHTA and CDR2 is FQGNSA. V dropped 0 bases and J dropped 6; count of bases not matched to a gene: 9.

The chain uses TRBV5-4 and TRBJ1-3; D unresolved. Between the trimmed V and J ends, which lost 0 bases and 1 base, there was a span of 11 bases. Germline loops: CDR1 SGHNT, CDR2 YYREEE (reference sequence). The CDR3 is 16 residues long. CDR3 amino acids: CASSLGLRGSGNTIYF. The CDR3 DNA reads TGTGCCAGCAGCTTGGGCCTTCGGGGTTCTGGAAACACCATATATTTT.

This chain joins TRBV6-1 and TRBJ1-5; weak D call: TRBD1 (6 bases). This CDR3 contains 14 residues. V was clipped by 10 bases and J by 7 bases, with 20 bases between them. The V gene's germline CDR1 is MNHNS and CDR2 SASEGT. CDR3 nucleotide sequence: TGTGCCACGAAGACGGGGGGGCTGGAACAGCCCCAGCATTTT. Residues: CATKTGGLEQPQHF.

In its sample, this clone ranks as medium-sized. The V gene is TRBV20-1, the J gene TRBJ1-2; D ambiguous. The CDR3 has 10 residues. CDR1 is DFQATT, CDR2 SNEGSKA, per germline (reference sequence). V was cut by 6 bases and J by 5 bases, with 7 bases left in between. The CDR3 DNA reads TGCAGTGCCTACGAATATGGCTACACCTTC. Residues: CSAYEYGYTF.